One sample yielded the 26 T cell receptor delta chains listed below, sequenced in a study of gamma-delta T cells after stem cell transplantation. TCRdb applied CATT to the RT-PCR reads for clone calling. The table records around 16,000 delta-chain clones, less than 10% of them present only once. Sequencing was carried out using gamma-delta T cells. The receptor source for this set is a human donor. It is not recorded whose cells these are; they may come from a transplant donor.

This clone was found many times. This chain links TRDV2 with TRDJ1, with D perhaps matching TRDD3 (6 bases). The CDR3 loop spans 15 amino acids. The germline V gene has CDR1 GEAIGNYY and CDR2 EKD. V was cut by 2 bases and J by 0 bases, with 12 bases left in between. The CDR3 is CACDKGGVYTDKLIF. For the CDR3, the DNA is TGTGCCTGTGACAAGGGGGGAGTATACACCGATAAACTCATCTTT.

This clone was recorded many times. This CDR3 reads CACDGLLGETRLIF. As DNA, the CDR3 is TGTGCCTGTGACGGGCTACTGGGGGAGACGAGGCTCATCTTT. The V and J genes are TRDV2 and TRDJ1; 9 bases fit TRDD3. Germline lookup yields CDR1 GEAIGNYY and CDR2 EKD. The ends lost 3 bases at V and 11 bases at J; junction bases unmatched: 12. The CDR3 is made up of 14 amino acids.

This clone was seen a handful of times. A read error is the likely source, as a far larger clone sits one nucleotide away. Other DNA sequences in the sample encode the same CDR3. V and J are TRDV1 and TRDJ1; 12 bases fit TRDD3. Germline lookup yields CDR1 TSWWSYY and CDR2 QGS. This CDR3 has 19 amino acids. V shed 0 bases and J 5 bases; nucleotides not matched to a gene: 13. The CDR3 nucleotides are TGTGCTCTTGGGGAACTAGAGCCCCCCGACTGGGGGATACAAGATAAACTCATCTTT. Translating it yields CALGELEPPDWGIQDKLIF.

This clone was seen a handful of times. A read error likely explains why the TCRdb protein, taken from a much larger clone, differs from this DNA's translation at residue 12; the protein shown is translated from the DNA. The chain uses TRDV3 and TRDJ1; either TRDD2 or TRDD3 may supply D (5 bases each). Trimming pared 0 bases from V and 6 bases from J, leaving 32 bases between. CDR3 length: 19 amino acids. Germline CDR1 TVYSNPD, CDR2 GDNSRS (reference sequence). CDR3 sequence reads: CAFRVLGQRYWRTGNKLIF. CDR3 DNA sequence: TGTGCCTTTAGGGTCCTAGGCCAGCGTTACTGGAGGACCGGCAATAAACTCATCTTT.

With respect to this clone: The protein recorded in TCRdb matches a much larger clone and deviates from this DNA's translation at residue 14, suggesting a read error; the protein here is obtained by translating the DNA. V usage is TRDV2 and J usage is TRDJ3; tentative D call: TRDD3 (5 bases). Germline values: CDR1 GEAIGNYY, CDR2 EKD. CDR3 size: 19 residues. In DNA, the CDR3 is TGTGCCTGTGACACCGTCGAGGAATCCAGCTCCTGGGACGCCCGACAGATGTTTTTC. This translates into CACDTVEESSSWDARQMFF.

Details on this clone: The protein TCRdb gives is from a much larger clone and does not agree with this DNA's translation at residue 4, likely a read error; the protein shown here comes from the DNA. This chain links TRDV2 with TRDJ1; TRDD3 aligns across 9 bases. V dropped 5 bases and J dropped 4; count of bases not matched to a gene: 10. CDR1 is GEAIGNYY and CDR2 is EKD in the germline V gene. The CDR3 is made up of 15 amino acids. In nucleotides, the CDR3 is TGTGCCTGTGGCACGCTGGGGGATTACGGCGATAAACTCATCTTT. This encodes CACGTLGDYGDKLIF.

This clone came up many times. At one end the junction does not follow the germline gene, possibly because of a read error. Other DNA sequences within the sample encode an identical CDR3. The rearrangement links TRDV1 to TRDJ1; no clear D gene. CDR1 is TSWWSYY, CDR2 QGS, per germline. The CDR3 runs 17 residues. The CDR3 loop is CARGKRITFRAADKLIF. DNA of the CDR3: TGTGCTCGTGGGAAACGAATCACATTTCGGGCGGCCGATAAACTCATCTTT.

The V call is TRDV2, the J call TRDJ1, with TRDD3 as a possible D gene (6 bases). V lost 3 bases and J 11 bases, leaving 21 bases between the germline ends. There are 14 residues in the CDR3. Germline loops: CDR1 GEAIGNYY, CDR2 EKD. The CDR3 DNA is TGTGCCTGTGACGGGCGAAGGGGGGAGACGAAGCTCATCTTT. The encoded protein is CACDGRRGETKLIF.

This clone was found a few times. The TCRdb record carries a much larger clone's protein, which differs from this DNA's translation at residue 5; a read error is the likely cause, and the protein listed here is the DNA translation. The genes are TRDV2 and TRDJ3; no reliable D call. V was shortened by 3 bases and J by 0 bases, with 20 bases between the two germline ends. Germline V gene sequence: CDR1 GEAIGNYY, CDR2 EKD. The CDR3 is 20 residues long. The CDR3 sequence is CACDALPAGPSSWDTRQMFF. The CDR3 coding sequence is TGTGCCTGTGACGCCCTGCCAGCCGGACCGAGCTCCTGGGACACCCGACAGATGTTTTTC.

This clone was detected a few times. The chain combines TRDV2 with TRDJ1, with TRDD3 matching over 12 bases. The V gene end was trimmed by 1 base and the J gene end by 2 bases; junction bases not matched to a gene: 13. Germline CDR1 and CDR2: GEAIGNYY and EKD. The CDR3 is made up of 19 amino acids. CDR3 DNA: TGTGCCTGTGACACGATCAAACGTCTGGGGGATACGCGGACCGATAAACTCATCTTT. This encodes CACDTIKRLGDTRTDKLIF.

Remarks on this clone: TCRdb has a much larger clone's protein, which differs at residues 7 and 15 from the translation of this DNA, likely because of a read error; what is shown is the protein translated from the DNA. The rearrangement joins TRDV2 to TRDJ1; 10 bases agree with TRDD3. The trim removed 0 bases at V and 7 bases at J, leaving 19 bases unmatched. The germline V gene encodes CDR1 GEAIGNYY and CDR2 EKD. The CDR3 has 19 amino acids. Written as DNA, the CDR3 is TGTGCCTGTGACACCGTTCTGGCTCAGCTGGGGGATAGAATCTGTAAACTCATCTTT. Protein sequence: CACDTVLAQLGDRICKLIF.

This clone was seen more than once but under ten times. TCRdb attributes to this sequence the protein of a much larger clone, which differs from the DNA translation at residue 12; a read error is likely, and the protein displayed is translated from the DNA. This chain uses TRDV2 with TRDJ1, with 13 nucleotides matching TRDD3. Germline V gives CDR1 GEAIGNYY, CDR2 EKD. The V gene end was trimmed by 0 bases and the J gene end by 1 base; junction bases not matched to a gene: 13. CDR3 length equals 20 residues. CDR3 amino acids: CACDTVVTGGYDGVTDKLIF. In DNA form, the CDR3 reads TGTGCCTGTGACACCGTTGTCACTGGGGGATACGACGGTGTCACCGATAAACTCATCTTT.

Points on this clone: This DNA translates differently at residue 12 from the TCRdb protein, which is that of a much larger clone; a read error is likely, and the protein shown is the DNA's own translation. Other DNA sequences in the same sample also yield this CDR3. The rearrangement links TRDV2 to TRDJ1; D ambiguous. The ends were cut back, 0 bases at V and 2 bases at J, with 24 bases in the middle. In germline, CDR1 is GEAIGNYY, CDR2 EKD. CDR3 length equals 19 residues. In nucleotides, the CDR3 is TGTGCCTGTGACACCGTCCCCACAGGGCCAGTGTTGGGTACCGATAAACTCATCTTT. Amino acids: CACDTVPTGPVLGTDKLIF.

This clone occurred a few times. For this DNA, TCRdb reports the protein of a much larger clone, which diverges at residue 7, most likely from a read error; the protein presented here is translated directly from the DNA. The chain joins TRDV2 to TRDJ1; no definite D call. The V and J ends lost 0 bases and 0 bases respectively, with 16 bases between them. CDR1 GEAIGNYY and CDR2 EKD come from the germline V gene. The CDR3 covers 17 residues. The CDR3 DNA reads as TGTGCCTGTGACACCGTAAAACCCAAAAAGTACACCGATAAACTCATCTTT. It is translated as CACDTVKPKKYTDKLIF.

This clone was recorded a few times. A far larger clone is off by one base, so a read error is likely. At the DNA level, this CDR3 is encoded by other sequences in the same sample as well. This sequence joins TRDV2 and TRDJ1; either TRDD1 or TRDD3 may fit D (5 bases each). CDR1 is GEAIGNYY and CDR2 is EKD in the germline V gene. V was cut by 5 bases and J by 0 bases, with 27 bases left in between. CDR3 size: 19 residues. The CDR3 sequence is CACVSIAGGYELYTDKLIF. DNA of the CDR3: TGTGCCTGTGTCTCAATAGCTGGAGGATATGAACTGTACACCGATAAACTCATCTTT.

This clone is labeled as medium-sized (0.01 to 0.1%). At the DNA level, this CDR3 is encoded by other sequences in the same sample as well. The chain uses TRDV2 and TRDJ1, with 10 bases lining up with TRDD3. This CDR3 comprises 17 residues. Per germline, CDR1 GEAIGNYY and CDR2 EKD. The J segment lost 1 base and the V segment lost 1 base, leaving 8 bases of the junction unmatched. The CDR3 loop reads CACDTLLGDLPTDKLIF. The CDR3 nucleotides are TGTGCCTGTGACACTCTACTGGGGGATTTACCCACCGATAAACTCATCTTT.

As regards this clone: A much more abundant neighbour one base away suggests this may be a read error. Different DNA sequences within this sample yield the same CDR3. The genes are TRDV3 and TRDJ1; 11 bases align to TRDD3. The CDR3 spans 15 residues. CDR1 and CDR2 from the germline V gene are TVYSNPD and GDNSRS (reference sequence). In DNA form, the CDR3 reads TGCGCCTTTAAGTACTGGGGGATATGGACCGATAAACTCATCTTT. Protein product: CAFKYWGIWTDKLIF.

This clone was counted only a few times. This DNA's translation and the protein TCRdb lists, from a much larger clone, do not match at residue 3, likely due to a read error; the protein shown is translated from the DNA. The V and J genes are TRDV2 and TRDJ1; TRDD3 might be the D (6 bases). CDR1 and CDR2 from the germline V gene are GEAIGNYY and EKD. The length of the CDR3 is 15 residues. CDR3 protein: CAYDTGRGETDKLIF. The CDR3, as DNA: TGTGCCTATGACACCGGACGGGGGGAGACCGATAAACTCATCTTT.

About this clone: One base separates it from a far larger clone, so it is likely a read error. This sample includes further DNA sequences coding for the same CDR3. The gene calls are TRDV2 and TRDJ1, with D uncertain. Germline V gene lookup returns CDR1 GEAIGNYY and CDR2 EKD. This CDR3 region has 15 residues. The CDR3, as DNA: TGTGCCTGCGACACCGTCGGTGCCCACACCGATAAACTCATCTTT. This encodes CACDTVGAHTDKLIF.

This clone was observed a few times. TCRdb has a much larger clone's protein, which differs at residues 3 and 7 from the translation of this DNA, likely because of a read error; what is shown is the protein translated from the DNA. The chain joins TRDV2 to TRDJ1; D may be TRDD3 (6 bases). The CDR3 length is 15 residues. The germline V gene encodes CDR1 GEAIGNYY and CDR2 EKD. This chain's CDR3 is CAYDSVGGDTDKLIF. As DNA, the CDR3 is TGTGCCTATGACTCCGTGGGGGGGGACACCGATAAACTCATCTTT.

This clone came up many times. One base separates it from a far larger clone, so it is likely a read error. This chain joins TRDV3 and TRDJ1; possible D gene TRDD2, 6 bases. The CDR3 consists of 15 residues. The germline gives CDR1 TVYSNPD, CDR2 GDNSRS (reference sequence). The CDR3 loop is CAFSLLPLYTDKFIF. In nucleotides, the CDR3 is TGTGCCTTTTCACTCCTTCCGCTGTACACCGATAAATTCATCTTT. The whole variable domain, filled in from reference TRDV3 and TRDJ1, reads CDKVTQSSPDQTVASGSEVVLLCTYDTVYSNPDLFWYRIRPDYSFQFVFYGDNSRSEGADFTQGRFSVKHILTQKAFHLVISPVRTEDSATYYCAFSLLPLYTDKFIFGKGTRVTVEP.

The chain couples TRDV2 to TRDJ1; D unresolved. CDR1 and CDR2 (germline): GEAIGNYY, EKD. Trimming took 4 bases from V and 4 from J, leaving 27 bases between them. This CDR3 has 18 residues. The CDR3: CACDPVRFPLGLDDKLIF. The DNA for the CDR3 is TGTGCCTGTGATCCTGTTCGCTTTCCCCTCGGGCTGGACGATAAACTCATCTTT.

CDR3: CACDPMITGVSYTDKLIF. CDR3 DNA: TGTGCCTGTGACCCTATGATTACTGGGGTATCGTACACCGATAAACTCATCTTT. The chain recombines TRDV2 with TRDJ1, with 7 bases identical to TRDD3. CDR3 length equals 18 residues. The J segment lost 0 bases and the V segment lost 3 bases, leaving 15 bases of the junction unmatched. Per germline, CDR1 GEAIGNYY and CDR2 EKD.

Regarding this clone: The protein given by TCRdb reflects a much larger clone and differs at residue 14 from this DNA's translation, likely from a read error; the protein shown is the DNA's translation. J is TRDJ1 and V is TRDV2; TRDD3 matches 10 bases. The CDR3 is 17 amino acids. Germline V gene data show CDR1 as GEAIGNYY and CDR2 as EKD. Here the CDR3 DNA reads TGTGCCTGTGACCGACTGGGGGATGCGCTGTACACCGATGAACTCATCTTT. It codes for CACDRLGDALYTDELIF.

This clone showed up just once. The junction departs from the called germline gene at one end, perhaps through a read error. The chain joins TRDV2 to TRDJ3; D is unclear. Germline CDR1 is GEAIGNYY and CDR2 is EKD. This CDR3 is 18 amino acids long. CDR3 in amino acids: CACDTGVCGPCYTLQMFF. The CDR3, as DNA: TGTGCCTGTGACACCGGGGTGTGCGGCCCCTGTTACACCCTACAGATGTTTTTC.

As for this clone: This DNA's translation differs at residue 4 from TCRdb's protein, which comes from a much larger clone; a read error is likely, and the protein shown is translated from the DNA. The same CDR3 can be traced to other DNA sequences in this sample. The chain joins TRDV2 to TRDJ1, with 10 bases that match TRDD3. There are 19 residues in the CDR3. The germline V gene encodes CDR1 GEAIGNYY and CDR2 EKD. V lost 5 bases and J lost 0; bases outside the gene matches: 17. DNA of the CDR3: TGTGCCTGTGCCTCAATAGCTGGGGGATATGAACTGTACACCGATAAACTCATCTTT. Protein sequence: CACASIAGGYELYTDKLIF.